These 18 T cell receptor beta chains were sequenced from one sample in a study of T-cell memory formation after mild COVID-19. TCRdb analysed the 5' RACE reads with MiXCR anew, one entry per CDR3 protein. The sample holds 250,000 to 400,000 distinct CDR3 sequences, about 13% seen once. Sequences were obtained from PBMCs or a T cell subset sorted from them (not recorded which). These receptors all come from a man aged 18 to 30 who had mild COVID-19 (a few samples of this study predate the infection). Cell type and time point are not known.

This clonotype occurred a few times. The V call is TRBV7-6, the J call TRBJ1-2; D is possibly TRBD1 (5 bases). The germline gives CDR1 SGHVS, CDR2 FNYEAQ. V was cut by 6 bases and J by 8 bases, with 13 bases left in between. CDR3 length: 12 residues. The chain's CDR3 is CASSQVQGGYTF. CDR3 DNA: TGTGCCAGCAGTCAGGTGCAGGGAGGCTACACCTTC.

This clonotype was counted a few times. The J gene is TRBJ2-3, the V gene TRBV7-9; TRBD2 aligns across 14 bases. The V segment lost 6 bases and the J segment 2 bases; nucleotides outside the gene matches: 10. The CDR3 spans 18 residues. Germline V gene sequence: CDR1 SEHNR, CDR2 FQNEAQ (reference sequence). The CDR3 sequence: CASSSRPGLAGDTDTQYF. DNA for the CDR3: TGTGCCAGCAGTTCGCGACCGGGACTAGCGGGGGACACAGATACGCAGTATTTT.

This chain connects TRBV7-2 to TRBJ1-5, with a weak D call TRBD1 (5 bases). The CDR3 is made up of 14 amino acids. From germline, CDR1 is SGHTA and CDR2 FQGNSA. The ends were cut back, 1 base at V and 4 bases at J, with 8 bases in the middle. The CDR3 sequence: CASSLVPGNQPQHF. The CDR3 coding sequence is TGTGCCAGCAGCTTAGTTCCAGGGAATCAGCCCCAGCATTTT.

The rearrangement joins TRBV12-3 or TRBV12-4 to TRBJ1-1, with a tentative D call TRBD1 (6 bases). The CDR3 consists of 11 residues. Trimming left V 8 bases short and J 7 bases short, with 11 bases between. This CDR3 is CASRGGGEAFF. CDR3 nucleotides: TGTGCCAGCCGGGGGGGCGGTGAAGCTTTCTTT.

This clonotype was observed a few times. V and J are TRBV5-1 and TRBJ2-7; D uncertain. The V gene lost 1 base and the J gene lost 5 bases, with 16 bases spanning the gap. This CDR3 has 15 residues. Germline V lookup: CDR1 SGHRS, CDR2 YFSETQ. The DNA of the CDR3 is TGCGCCAGCAGCTTGTATAACTCCTGGGTGGACGAGCAGTACTTC. Its protein product is CASSLYNSWVDEQYF.

This rearrangement joins TRBV5-5 to TRBJ1-2, with D uncertain. V lost 1 base and J 10 bases, leaving 8 bases between the germline ends. The CDR3 totals 11 residues. Germline loops: CDR1 SGHKS, CDR2 YYEKEE (reference sequence). In DNA, the CDR3 is TGTGCCAGCAGCTTGTTTAGGGTCTACACCTTC. This sequence encodes CASSLFRVYTF.

This rearrangement joins TRBV7-8 to TRBJ2-2, with TRBD1 identical over 10 bases. The germline gives CDR1 SGHVS, CDR2 FQNEAQ. The CDR3 extends over 15 amino acids. The V and J ends lost 1 base and 4 bases, in that order; junction bases with no gene match: 0. The CDR3 DNA reads as TGTGCCAGCAGCTTAGGGGACAGGGGCACCGGGGAGCTGTTTTTT. Residues: CASSLGDRGTGELFF.

This clonotype was detected only a few times. The chain recombines TRBV5-1 with TRBJ2-2, with 8 bases lining up with TRBD1. Unmatched junction bases numbered 6, after V lost 4 bases and J lost 4 bases. CDR1 and CDR2 (germline): SGHRS, YFSETQ. This CDR3 region has 15 residues. The CDR3 here is CASSGDRGITGELFF. The CDR3 DNA reads as TGCGCCAGCAGCGGAGACAGGGGTATCACCGGGGAGCTGTTTTTT.

Many counts were recorded for this clonotype. The chain has TRBV5-1 and TRBJ2-3, with a weak D call TRBD2 (5 bases). Trimming took off 0 bases at V and 4 bases at J, with 6 bases between the two ends. The germline V gene has CDR1 SGHRS and CDR2 YFSETQ. The CDR3 covers 13 residues. CDR3 sequence (DNA): TGCGCCAGCAGCTTGGATAGCGCAGATACGCAGTATTTT. It is translated as CASSLDSADTQYF.

The gene calls are TRBV6-2 or TRBV6-3 and TRBJ2-1; D ambiguous. Looked up from germline, CDR1 is MNHEY and CDR2 is SVGEGT. V was shortened by 2 bases and J by 5 bases, with 10 bases between the two germline ends. This CDR3 is built from 14 residues. CDR3 region: CASSYRVGHNEQFF. CDR3 sequence (DNA): TGTGCCAGCAGTTACAGGGTTGGGCACAATGAGCAGTTCTTC.

This rearrangement joins TRBV7-9 to TRBJ2-2; possibly TRBD2 for D (6 bases). CDR1 is SEHNR and CDR2 is FQNEAQ in the germline V gene (reference sequence). V shed 4 bases and J shed 1 base, with 25 bases lying between them. The CDR3 has 20 amino acids. The DNA of the CDR3 is TGTGCCAGCAGCTCCAGCCGCCAGGGTGTGGCGGGGAAGAACACCGGGGAGCTGTTTTTT. Encoded protein: CASSSSRQGVAGKNTGELFF.

In this sample, this clonotype turned up a few times. V is TRBV6-5 and J is TRBJ2-2; the D gene is possibly TRBD1 (5 bases). The CDR3 extends over 14 amino acids. Trimming pared 6 bases from V and 5 bases from J, leaving 13 bases between. The germline CDR1 and CDR2 sequences are MNHEY and SVGAGI. This CDR3 is CASRSTGGTGELFF. The DNA of the CDR3 is TGTGCCAGCAGGTCCACAGGCGGAACCGGGGAGCTGTTTTTT.

The chain uses TRBV20-1 and TRBJ2-5; no reliable D call. Trimming pared 6 bases from V and 7 bases from J, leaving 9 bases between. CDR3 length: 10 amino acids. Germline CDR1 reads DFQATT; CDR2 reads SNEGSKA (reference sequence). CDR3 loop: CSAPLRTQYF. The DNA for the CDR3 is TGCAGTGCCCCTCTAAGGACCCAGTACTTC.

In its sample, this clonotype was seen many times. The V gene is TRBV12-3 or TRBV12-4, the J gene TRBJ1-2, with unresolved D. V lost 6 bases, J lost 1 base, and 9 bases lay in between. CDR3 length: 13 amino acids. CDR3 coding DNA: TGTGCCAGCAGCTCGACCGTTAACTATGGCTACACCTTC. Amino acids: CASSSTVNYGYTF.

In nucleotides, the CDR3 is TGTGCCTGGAGCCGGGCGTCGGCAGGGGCTTTGGGCTACACCTTC. This encodes CAWSRASAGALGYTF. This chain connects TRBV30 to TRBJ1-2; D perhaps matches TRBD1 (6 bases). The CDR3 sequence is 15 residues long. Deletions cut 3 bases from V and 8 bases from J, with 22 bases between. Per the germline V gene, CDR1 is GTSNPN and CDR2 is SVGIG (reference sequence).

The table lists this clonotype with many counts. The chain combines TRBV5-6 with TRBJ2-1, with 11 bases that match TRBD2. The CDR3 length is 15 residues. V was pared by 5 bases and J by 4 bases, with 5 bases of the junction left unmatched. Germline CDR1 SGHDT, CDR2 YYEEEE. For the CDR3, the DNA is TGTGCCAGCAGGACGGGACTAGCGGATTACAATGAGCAGTTCTTC. Amino acid sequence: CASRTGLADYNEQFF.

This clonotype has just a few counts. The chain joins TRBV6-5 to TRBJ1-6; D possibly corresponds to TRBD1 (5 bases). CDR3 length: 15 amino acids. V lost 0 bases, J lost 10 bases, and 13 bases lay in between. Germline V gene sequence: CDR1 MNHEY, CDR2 SVGAGI. The CDR3 loop is CASSYSMADNSPLHF. DNA for the CDR3: TGTGCCAGCAGTTACTCTATGGCGGACAACTCACCCCTCCACTTT.

Comment on this clonotype: The junction departs from germline at one end; a sequencing error may be responsible. The chain recombines TRBV10-3 with TRBJ2-7; 9 nucleotides align to TRBD1. Germline-derived CDR1 and CDR2 are ENHRY and SYGVKD. The length of the CDR3 is 13 residues. The CDR3 DNA sequence: TGTGCCGTCAGTGAGACAGGGGGATACGAGCAGTACTTC. Amino acid sequence: CAVSETGGYEQYF.